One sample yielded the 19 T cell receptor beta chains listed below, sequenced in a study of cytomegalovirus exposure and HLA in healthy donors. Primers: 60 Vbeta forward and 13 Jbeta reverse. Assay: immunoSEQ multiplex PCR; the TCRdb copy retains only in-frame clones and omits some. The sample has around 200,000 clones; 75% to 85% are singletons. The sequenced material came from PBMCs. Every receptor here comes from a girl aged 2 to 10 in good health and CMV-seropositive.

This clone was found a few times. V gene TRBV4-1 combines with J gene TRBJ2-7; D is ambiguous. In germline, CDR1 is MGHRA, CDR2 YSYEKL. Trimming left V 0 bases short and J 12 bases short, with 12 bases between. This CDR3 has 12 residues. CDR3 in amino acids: CASSQERPQGYF. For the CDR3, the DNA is TGCGCCAGCAGCCAAGAGCGGCCTCAAGGGTACTTC.

CDR3 DNA sequence: TGTGCCAGCAGCTTAGGGCGGGGATCAGATACGCAGTATTTT. It translates to CASSLGRGSDTQYF. The V and J genes are TRBV13 and TRBJ2-3; D might be TRBD2 (6 bases). CDR3 length: 14 amino acids. CDR1 PRHDT and CDR2 FYEKMQ come from the germline V gene (reference sequence). V shed 0 bases and J shed 4 bases, with 8 bases lying between them.

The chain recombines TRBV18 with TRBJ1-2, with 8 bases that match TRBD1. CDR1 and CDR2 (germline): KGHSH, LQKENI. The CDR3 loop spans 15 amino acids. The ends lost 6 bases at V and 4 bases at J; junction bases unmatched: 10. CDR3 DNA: TGTGCCAGCTCCCCAGGACAGGGAGCGTTCTATGGCTACACCTTC. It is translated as CASSPGQGAFYGYTF. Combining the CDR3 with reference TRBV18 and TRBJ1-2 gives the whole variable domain NAGVMQNPRHLVRRRGQEARLRCSPMKGHSHVYWYRQLPEEGLKFMVYLQKENIIDESGMPKERFSAEFPKEGPSILRIQQVVRGDSAAYFCASSPGQGAFYGYTFGSGTRLTVV.

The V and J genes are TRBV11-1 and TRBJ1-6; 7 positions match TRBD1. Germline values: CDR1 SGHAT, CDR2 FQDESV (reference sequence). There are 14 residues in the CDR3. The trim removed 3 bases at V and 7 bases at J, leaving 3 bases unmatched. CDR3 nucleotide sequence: TGTGCCAGCAGCTTCGTACAGGGGAATTCACCCCTCCACTTT. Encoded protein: CASSFVQGNSPLHF.

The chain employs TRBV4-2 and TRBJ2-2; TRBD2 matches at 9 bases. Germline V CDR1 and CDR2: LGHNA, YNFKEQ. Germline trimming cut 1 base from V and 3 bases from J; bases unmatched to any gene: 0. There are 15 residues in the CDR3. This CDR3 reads CASSQGTSDTGELFF. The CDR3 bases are TGTGCCAGCAGCCAAGGGACTAGCGACACCGGGGAGCTGTTTTTT.

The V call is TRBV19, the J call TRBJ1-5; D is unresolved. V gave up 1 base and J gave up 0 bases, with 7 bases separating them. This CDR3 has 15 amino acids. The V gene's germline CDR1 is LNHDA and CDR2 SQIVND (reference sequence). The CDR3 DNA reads TGTGCCAGTAGTATAGCCGTCTATAGCAATCAGCCCCAGCATTTT. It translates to CASSIAVYSNQPQHF.

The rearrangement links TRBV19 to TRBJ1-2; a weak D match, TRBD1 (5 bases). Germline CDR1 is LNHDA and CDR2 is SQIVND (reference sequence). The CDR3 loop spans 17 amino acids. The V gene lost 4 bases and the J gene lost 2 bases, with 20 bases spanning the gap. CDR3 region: CASSRQGGLVGNYGYTF. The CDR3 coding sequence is TGTGCCAGTAGTAGGCAGGGCGGCCTAGTTGGCAACTATGGCTACACCTTC.

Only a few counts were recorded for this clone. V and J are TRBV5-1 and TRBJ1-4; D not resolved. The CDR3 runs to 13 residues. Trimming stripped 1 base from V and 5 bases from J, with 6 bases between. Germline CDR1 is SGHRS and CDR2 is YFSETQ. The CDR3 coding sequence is TGCGCCAGCAGCTTGAGTCGGAATGAAAAACTGTTTTTT. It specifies CASSLSRNEKLFF. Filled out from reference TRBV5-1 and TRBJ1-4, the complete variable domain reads KAGVTQTPRYLIKTRGQQVTLSCSPISGHRSVSWYQQTPGQGLQFLFEYFSETQRNKGNFPGRFSGRQFSNSRSEMNVSTLELGDSALYLCASSLSRNEKLFFGSGTQLSVL.

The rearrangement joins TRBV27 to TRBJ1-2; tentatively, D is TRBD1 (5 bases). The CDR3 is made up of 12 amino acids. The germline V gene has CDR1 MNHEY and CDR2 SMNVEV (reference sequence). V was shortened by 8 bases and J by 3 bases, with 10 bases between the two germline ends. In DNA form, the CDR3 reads TGTGCCAGCGGCTCGGGGGACTATGGCTACACCTTC. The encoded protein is CASGSGDYGYTF.

This CDR3 reads CATSRGYLDRDQPQHF. The CDR3 coding sequence is TGTGCCACCAGCAGAGGATACCTGGACAGAGATCAGCCCCAGCATTTT. V gene TRBV15 combines with J gene TRBJ1-5; D perhaps matches TRBD1 (6 bases). The CDR3 is made up of 16 amino acids. CDR1 and CDR2 (germline): LNHNV, YYDKDF (reference sequence). With 1 base removed from V and 5 bases from J, the gap between germline ends came to 15 bases. The full variable domain, completed using reference TRBV15 and TRBJ1-5, is DAMVIQNPRYQVTQFGKPVTLSCSQTLNHNVMYWYQQKSSQAPKLLFHYYDKDFNNEADTPDNFQSRRPNTSFCFLDIRSPGLGDTAMYLCATSRGYLDRDQPQHFGDGTRLSIL.

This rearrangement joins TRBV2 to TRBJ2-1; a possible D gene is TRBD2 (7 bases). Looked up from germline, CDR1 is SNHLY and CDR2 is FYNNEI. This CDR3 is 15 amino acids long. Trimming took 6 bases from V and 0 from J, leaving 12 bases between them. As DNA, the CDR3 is TGTGCCAGCAGCAAAGGGGGGGGCTCCTACAATGAGCAGTTCTTC. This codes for CASSKGGGSYNEQFF. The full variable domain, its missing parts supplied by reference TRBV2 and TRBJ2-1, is EPEVTQTPSHQVTQMGQEVILRCVPISNHLYFYWYRQILGQKVEFLVSFYNNEISEKSEIFDDQFSVERPDGSNFTLKIRSTKLEDSAMYFCASSKGGGSYNEQFFGPGTRLTVL.

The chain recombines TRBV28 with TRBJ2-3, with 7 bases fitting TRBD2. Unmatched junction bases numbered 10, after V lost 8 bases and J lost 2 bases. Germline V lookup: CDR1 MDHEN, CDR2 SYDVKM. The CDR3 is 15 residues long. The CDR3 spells CASRLAGDPTDTQYF. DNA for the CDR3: TGTGCCAGCCGACTAGCTGGAGACCCCACAGATACGCAGTATTTT.

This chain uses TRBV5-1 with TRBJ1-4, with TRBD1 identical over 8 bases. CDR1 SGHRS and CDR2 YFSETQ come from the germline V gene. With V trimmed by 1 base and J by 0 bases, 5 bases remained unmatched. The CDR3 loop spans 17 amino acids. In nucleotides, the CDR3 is TGCGCCAGCAGCTTGTCACAGGGGGGTGCAACTAATGAAAAACTGTTTTTT. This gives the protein CASSLSQGGATNEKLFF. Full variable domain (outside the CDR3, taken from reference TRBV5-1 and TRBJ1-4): KAGVTQTPRYLIKTRGQQVTLSCSPISGHRSVSWYQQTPGQGLQFLFEYFSETQRNKGNFPGRFSGRQFSNSRSEMNVSTLELGDSALYLCASSLSQGGATNEKLFFGSGTQLSVL.

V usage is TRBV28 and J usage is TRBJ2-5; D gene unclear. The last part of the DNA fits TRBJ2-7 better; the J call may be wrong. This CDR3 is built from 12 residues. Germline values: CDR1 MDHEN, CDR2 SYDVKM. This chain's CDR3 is CATKHSLYEQYF. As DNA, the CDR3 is TGTGCCACAAAGCACAGTCTCTACGAGCAGTACTTC.

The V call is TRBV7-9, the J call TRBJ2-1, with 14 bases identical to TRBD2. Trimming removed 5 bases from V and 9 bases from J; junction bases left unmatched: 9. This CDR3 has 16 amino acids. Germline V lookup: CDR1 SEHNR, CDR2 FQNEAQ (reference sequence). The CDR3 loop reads CASSPLGLAGGIEQFF. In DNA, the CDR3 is TGTGCCAGCAGCCCCCTCGGACTAGCGGGAGGTATTGAGCAGTTCTTC.

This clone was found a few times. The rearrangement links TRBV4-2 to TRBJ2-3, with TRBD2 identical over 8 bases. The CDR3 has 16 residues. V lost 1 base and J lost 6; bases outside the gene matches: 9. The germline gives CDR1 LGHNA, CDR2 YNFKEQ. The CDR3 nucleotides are TGTGCCAGCAGCCAAGTCTCCCCCCGGGGGGGGGATACGCAGTATTTT. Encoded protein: CASSQVSPRGGDTQYF.

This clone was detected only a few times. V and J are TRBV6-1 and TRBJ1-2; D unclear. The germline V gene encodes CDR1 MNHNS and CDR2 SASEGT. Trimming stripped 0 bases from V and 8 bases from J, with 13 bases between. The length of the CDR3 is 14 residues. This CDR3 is CASSEANGGWGYTF. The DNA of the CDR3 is TGTGCCAGCAGTGAAGCAAATGGTGGCTGGGGCTACACCTTC.

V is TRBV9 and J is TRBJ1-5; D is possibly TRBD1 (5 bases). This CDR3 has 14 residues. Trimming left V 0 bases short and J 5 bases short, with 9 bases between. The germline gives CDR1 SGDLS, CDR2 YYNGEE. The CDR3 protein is CASSVGGAYQPQHF. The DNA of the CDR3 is TGTGCCAGCAGCGTAGGTGGGGCCTATCAGCCCCAGCATTTT.

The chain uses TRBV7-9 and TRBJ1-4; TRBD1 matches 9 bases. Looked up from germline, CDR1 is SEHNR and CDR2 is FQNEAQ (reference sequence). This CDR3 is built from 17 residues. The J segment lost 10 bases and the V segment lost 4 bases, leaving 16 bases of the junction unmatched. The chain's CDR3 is CASSSFFPGQGQGKLFF. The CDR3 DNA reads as TGTGCCAGCAGCTCGTTCTTTCCGGGACAGGGTCAAGGAAAACTGTTTTTT.